What follows describes a single TCR beta chain. Generated by immunoSEQ multiplex PCR, the TCRdb table keeps only in-frame clones and is missing some. The data contain roughly 280,000 clones, about 85% of them singletons. This entry belongs to a study of blood T cell repertoires in COVID-19. Germline V gene data show CDR1 as SGHTA and CDR2 as FQGNSA. Trimming took 0 bases from V and 4 from J; bases not matched to a gene: 18. This CDR3 has 20 residues. The rearrangement links TRBV7-2 to TRBJ2-7; TRBD2 matches 10 bases. The source of this sequence is a woman aged 50 to 60 who had recovered from COVID-19. The specimen was peripheral blood. This CDR3 reads CASSLALRGAASGRSYEQYF. The CDR3 DNA reads as TGTGCCAGCAGCTTAGCGCTGCGGGGCGCGGCTAGCGGGAGAAGTTACGAGCAGTACTTC.